Shown below are 23 T cell receptor beta chains from a single sample sequenced in a study of tumor-infiltrating lymphocytes in primary liver carcinoma. A primer in the constant region served to generate TCR beta cDNA from 450 to 600 ng of total RNA. Researchers made the TCR beta libraries by running three nested multiplex PCR rounds with slightly modified ARM-PCR. The two initial PCR rounds, about 9 cycles each, used TRBV1-TRBV30 forward and C-beta reverse primers. Using its own MiXCR run on the multiplex PCR reads, TCRdb lists one record per CDR3 protein. The sample contains approximately 54,000 distinct CDR3 sequences, about 80% of which appear only once. For each extraction, RNA and DNA were obtained together from 20-30 mg of unsorted bulk tissue. Material for sequencing was liver tumor tissue from sampling region 2. Subset reported: tumor region T2, inferior pole. The receptor source for this set is a man between 40 and 49 years old with primary liver carcinoma and hepatitis B virus infection.

As regards this clonotype: The CDR3 does not close with the conserved phenylalanine or tryptophan, likely indicating a read error. Because the CDR3's place on the DNA is in doubt, the DNA is left out and the CDR3 is given as listed by TCRdb. This rearrangement joins TRBV4-1 to TRBJ2-1; TRBD1 reflects the table's D call only, with no check against the DNA. With termini counted, the CDR3 has 15 amino acids. Germline assignment: CDR1 MGHRA and CDR2 YSYEKL. The CDR3 here is CASSQVSSSSGELFL.

Worth noting for this clonotype: In this CDR3 the conserved last residue, phenylalanine or tryptophan, is missing, so a read error is likely. The rearrangement uses TRBV29-1 and TRBJ2-1, with 10 bases identical to TRBD2. The CDR3 length is 12 residues. Germline V gene sequence: CDR1 SQVTM, CDR2 ANQGSEA. CDR3 DNA sequence: TGCGGCGTTCTAGCGGGAGATAGGGAGCAGTTCTTA. Amino acids: CGVLAGDREQFL.

Note on this clonotype: The junction departs from germline at one end; a sequencing error may be responsible. This chain joins TRBV5-1 and TRBJ2-1, with 12 bases fitting TRBD2. The CDR3 sequence is 15 residues long. From germline, CDR1 is SGHRS and CDR2 YFSETQ. In DNA form, the CDR3 reads TGCGCCATCAGCTTACTAGCGGGAGGAGTTAATGAGCAGTTCTTC. It yields the protein CAISLLAGGVNEQFF.

As concerns this clonotype: A clone one base away is much larger, so this may be a read error. As the CDR3 is not closed by the conserved phenylalanine or tryptophan, this likely results from a read error. CDR3 in amino acids: CSVEGTSGRVTDTQYL. The CDR3 region has the DNA TGCAGCGTTGAAGGAACTAGCGGGAGGGTGACAGATACGCAGTATCTT. J is TRBJ2-3 and V is TRBV29-1; 13 bases align to TRBD2. Germline V CDR1 and CDR2: SQVTM, ANQGSEA. The CDR3 sequence is 16 residues long. The ends lost 1 base at V and 3 bases at J; junction bases unmatched: 4.

In the case of this clonotype: A single base separates this from a much larger clone, so it may be a read error. The gene calls are TRBV28 and TRBJ2-6, with 10 bases identical to TRBD1. CDR1 and CDR2 from the germline V gene are MDHEN and SYDVKM. The CDR3 is made up of 15 amino acids. CDR3 coding DNA: TGTGCCAGCAGAAGACAGGGGGCTGGGGCCAACGTCCTGTCTTTC. Translation gives CASRRQGAGANVLSF.

This rearrangement joins TRBV4-1 to TRBJ2-1, with TRBD2 matching over 11 bases. This CDR3 comprises 16 residues. The V and J ends lost 2 bases and 16 bases, in that order; junction bases with no gene match: 16. The germline V gene has CDR1 MGHRA and CDR2 YSYEKL. CDR3 protein: CASSQSGLAGYNEQFF. In DNA form, the CDR3 reads TGCGCCAGCAGCCAAAGCGGACTAGCGGGCTACAATGAACAATTCTTC.

This clonotype was counted a single time. A read error may produce the germline difference seen at one junction end. The rearrangement joins TRBV11-1 to TRBJ2-1, with 8 positions matching TRBD1. This CDR3 contains 16 residues. Germline V CDR1 and CDR2: SGHAT, FQDESV (reference sequence). The DNA of the CDR3 is TGTCCCAGGAGCTCCATTCTTCGACAGGGGACGAATGAGCAATTCTTC. This codes for CPRSSILRQGTNEQFF.

This clonotype was detected many times. The chain uses TRBV5-4 and TRBJ2-3; 13 positions agree with TRBD2. CDR3 length: 18 amino acids. Germline CDR1 and CDR2: SGHNT and YYREEE (reference sequence). V lost 4 bases, J lost 1 base, and 9 bases stayed unmatched. The CDR3 region is CASSPGTSGVGGTDTQYF. The CDR3 nucleotides are TGTGCCAGCAGCCCTGGGACTAGCGGGGTCGGTGGCACAGATACGCAGTATTTT.

The table lists this clonotype with many counts. The V and J genes are TRBV10-3 and TRBJ2-1; 7 nucleotides agree with TRBD1. In germline, CDR1 is ENHRY, CDR2 SYGVKD. The ends lost 5 bases at V and 4 bases at J; junction bases unmatched: 8. There are 15 residues in the CDR3. The CDR3 nucleotides are TGTGCCATCAGTCAAGAGCGGACAGGTTACAATGAGCAGTTCTTC. Translation: CAISQERTGYNEQFF.

This rearrangement joins TRBV12-3 or TRBV12-4 to TRBJ1-2; a possible D gene is TRBD1 (5 bases). The CDR3 length is 15 residues. Trimming took off 5 bases at V and 2 bases at J, with 15 bases between the two ends. Here the CDR3 DNA reads TGTGCCAGCAGTCTAGTCGCTCGGGGGAACTATGGCTACACCTTC. Encoded protein: CASSLVARGNYGYTF.

In regard to this clonotype: Just one base apart from a much larger clone, this may be a read error. The chain links TRBV30 to TRBJ2-2, with D possibly TRBD1 on 6 matching bases. Trimming removed 3 bases from V and 0 bases from J, with 17 bases in between. The CDR3 sequence is 17 residues long. Germline V gene lookup returns CDR1 GTSNPN and CDR2 SVGIG (reference sequence). The CDR3 DNA sequence: TGTGCCTGGAGATCTCGGACAGCCCGAGCGAACACCGGGGAGCTGTTTTTT. Its protein product is CAWRSRTARANTGELFF.

The chain uses TRBV11-2 and TRBJ2-1, with 9 bases lining up with TRBD2. The CDR3 extends over 16 amino acids. Trimming cost V 7 bases and J 8 bases; bases outside gene matches: 15. The germline CDR1 and CDR2 sequences are SGHAT and FQNNGV. DNA of the CDR3: TGTGCCAGCAACTCTCGCCCCAGCGGGAGGTTCTATGAGCAGTTCTTC. Its translation: CASNSRPSGRFYEQFF. Using reference TRBV11-2 and TRBJ2-1 for the parts outside the CDR3, the full variable domain is EAGVAQSPRYKIIEKRQSVAFWCNPISGHATLYWYQQILGQGPKLLIQFQNNGVVDDSQLPKDRFSAERLKGVDSTLKIQPAKLEDSAVYLCASNSRPSGRFYEQFFGPGTRLTVL.

With respect to this clonotype: The junction departs from the called germline gene at one end, perhaps through a read error. The chain carries TRBV10-3 and TRBJ2-2; D is perhaps TRBD1 or TRBD2 (5 bases each). This CDR3 spans 14 amino acids. Germline CDR1 ENHRY, CDR2 SYGVKD. The DNA of the CDR3 is TGTGCCATCAGTGAGTTCAGGGATGACGGGGAGCAGTTTTTT. It translates to CAISEFRDDGEQFF.

Notes on this clonotype: An end of the junction does not agree with germline; a read error may underlie this. V gene TRBV6-1 combines with J gene TRBJ2-7; D tentatively reads TRBD1 or TRBD2 (9 bases each). The germline CDR1 and CDR2 sequences are MNHNS and SASEGT. This CDR3 has 18 residues. CDR3 in DNA: TGTGCCAGCAAACGGGACAGGGCGACAGCGGGGGGTACCCACGAGCAGTATTTC. Its translation is CASKRDRATAGGTHEQYF.

As concerns this clonotype: Germline is not matched at one junction end, which may reflect a read error. The V call is TRBV27, the J call TRBJ2-1; no definite D call. This CDR3 has 15 amino acids. Germline CDR1 MNHEY, CDR2 SMNVEV (reference sequence). Here the CDR3 DNA reads TGTGCCAGCAGTCGGCCAACTTCGTCATACAATGAGCTGTTCTTC. Its translation: CASSRPTSSYNELFF.

This clonotype was seen ten or more times. The CDR3 nucleotides read TGTGCCAGCAGGTCGGGCAACTCCTACGAGCAGTACTTC. It yields the protein CASRSGNSYEQYF. This chain joins TRBV28 and TRBJ2-7; no clear D gene. The length of the CDR3 is 13 residues. V lost 6 bases and J 0 bases, leaving 9 bases between the germline ends. Germline CDR1 is MDHEN and CDR2 is SYDVKM.

Worth noting for this clonotype: One end of the junction is discordant with germline, which a read error may explain. The V and J genes are TRBV6-5 and TRBJ2-4; D remains unclear. Per germline, CDR1 MNHEY and CDR2 SVGAGI. The CDR3 is 16 amino acids. CDR3 nucleotide sequence: TGTGCCATCAGTTTCGACCTAGATATACCCAAAAACATTCAGTACTTC. It yields the protein CAISFDLDIPKNIQYF.

The chain employs TRBV10-3 and TRBJ2-3, with a tentative D call TRBD1 (5 bases). The J call may be incorrect, as the DNA end agrees better with TRBJ1-5. CDR1 and CDR2 from the germline V gene are ENHRY and SYGVKD. The CDR3 is made up of 14 amino acids. The CDR3 sequence is CAITGWGGPDTQHF. CDR3 sequence (DNA): TGTGCCATCACGGGATGGGGCGGCCCAGATACGCAGCATTTT.

In regard to this clonotype: A much larger clone sits a single nucleotide away, making a read error possible. V and J are TRBV7-9 and TRBJ2-7; no reliable D call. Germline CDR1 SEHNR, CDR2 FQNEAQ (reference sequence). Trimming removed 2 bases at V and 2 bases at J, with 10 bases between. The length of the CDR3 is 14 residues. The CDR3: CASSLSPGPYEQYF. In nucleotides, the CDR3 is TGTGCCAGCAGCTTATCCCCAGGTCCCTACGAGCAGTACTTC.

To note about this clonotype: One end of the junction fails to match germline, which may point to a read error. This chain links TRBV4-2 with TRBJ2-1; 10 nucleotides line up with TRBD2. This CDR3 is 17 amino acids long. Germline values: CDR1 LGHNA, CDR2 YNFKEQ. This CDR3 is CASSQEPGTSVYNERFF. DNA for the CDR3: TGTGCCAGCAGCCAGGAACCCGGGACTAGCGTCTACAATGAGCGGTTCTTC.

Concerning this clonotype itself: Since a much larger clone is just one base distant, this may be a read error. The rearrangement links TRBV28 to TRBJ1-4; D may be TRBD1 (6 bases). This CDR3 is 14 amino acids long. V lost 6 bases and J 5 bases, leaving 13 bases between the germline ends. Germline V CDR1 and CDR2: MDHEN, SYDVKM. This chain's CDR3 is CASRRDNRNEKLFF. CDR3 DNA: TGTGCCAGCAGACGGGACAATCGAAATGAAAAACTGTTTTTT.

This clonotype was seen at least ten times. The chain combines TRBV20-1 with TRBJ1-5, with D perhaps TRBD1 (6 bases). There are 15 residues in the CDR3. The germline CDR1 and CDR2 sequences are DFQATT and SNEGSKA (reference sequence). The V end was cut by 5 bases, the J end by 4 bases, with 18 bases between. The CDR3 bases are TGCAGTGCTGTACAGGGAGTGAGGGCGAATCAGCCCCAGCATTTT. It translates to CSAVQGVRANQPQHF.

This sequence joins TRBV29-1 and TRBJ2-3, with 9 bases matching TRBD2. Germline CDR1 SQVTM, CDR2 ANQGSEA. V lost 7 bases, J lost 2 bases, and 19 bases stayed unmatched. There are 18 residues in the CDR3. The CDR3: CSASGMRTGGRATDTQYF. In nucleotides, the CDR3 is TGCAGCGCGTCAGGGATGCGGACTGGCGGGAGGGCCACAGATACGCAGTATTTT.